Sequencing of this TCR beta chain was carried out in a study of cytotoxic CD8 clonotypes in ibrutinib-treated CLL. Germline lookup yields CDR1 MDHEN and CDR2 SYDVKM. V gave up 2 bases and J gave up 2 bases, with 6 bases separating them. The CDR3 loop spans 13 amino acids. Worth noting for this clone: Its cognate antigen is unknown. This same CDR3 is encoded by further DNA sequences in the sample.

General study points: Exceeding age-matched healthy donors, baseline clonality also tracked the counts of circulating CD8+ T cells.

Profiling relied on immunoSEQ multiplex PCR, and the TCRdb table lists in-frame clones only, not all of them. This sample has under 300,000 clones, with 70% found just once. The sequence derives from a human donor with chronic lymphocytic leukemia. The input for sequencing was PBMCs, taken after 24 months of ibrutinib treatment. The V call is TRBV28, the J call TRBJ2-5; D is undetermined. CDR3 in DNA: TGTGCCAGCAGTTTAAGCAGGCAAGAGACCCAGTACTTC. Its protein is CASSLSRQETQYF.